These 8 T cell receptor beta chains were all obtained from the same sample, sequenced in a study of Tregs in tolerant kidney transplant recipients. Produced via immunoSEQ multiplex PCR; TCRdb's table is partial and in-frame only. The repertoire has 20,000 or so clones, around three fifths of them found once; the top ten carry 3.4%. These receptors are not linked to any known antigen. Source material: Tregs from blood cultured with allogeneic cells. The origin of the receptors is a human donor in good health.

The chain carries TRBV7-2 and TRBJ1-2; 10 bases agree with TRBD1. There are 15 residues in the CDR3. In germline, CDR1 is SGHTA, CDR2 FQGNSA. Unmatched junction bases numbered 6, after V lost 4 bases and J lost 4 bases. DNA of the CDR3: TGTGCCAGCAGCTCAGGGGGGACAGGGGCCTATGGCTACACCTTC. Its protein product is CASSSGGTGAYGYTF.

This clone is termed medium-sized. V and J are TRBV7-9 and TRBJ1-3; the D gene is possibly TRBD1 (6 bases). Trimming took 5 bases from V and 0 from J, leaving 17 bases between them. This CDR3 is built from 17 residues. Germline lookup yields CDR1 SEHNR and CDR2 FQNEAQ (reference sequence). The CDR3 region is CASSRSDTGPSGNTIYF. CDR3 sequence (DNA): TGTGCCAGCAGCCGCTCAGACACAGGGCCCTCTGGAAACACCATATATTTT.

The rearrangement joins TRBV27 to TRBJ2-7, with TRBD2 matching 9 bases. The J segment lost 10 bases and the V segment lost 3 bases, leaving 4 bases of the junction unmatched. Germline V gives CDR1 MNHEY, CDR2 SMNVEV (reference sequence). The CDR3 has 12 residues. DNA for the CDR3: TGTGCCAGCAGTTTTAGCGGGAGTACCCAGTACTTC. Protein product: CASSFSGSTQYF.

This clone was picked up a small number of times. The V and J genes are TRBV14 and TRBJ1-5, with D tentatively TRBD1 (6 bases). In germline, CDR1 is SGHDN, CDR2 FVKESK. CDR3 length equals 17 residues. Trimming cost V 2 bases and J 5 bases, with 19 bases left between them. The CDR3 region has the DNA TGTGCCAGCAGCCAACCCCCTGGGGGGGGGCTCCATCAGCCCCAGCATTTT. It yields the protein CASSQPPGGGLHQPQHF. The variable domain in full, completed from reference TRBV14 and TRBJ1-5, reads EAGVTQFPSHSVIEKGQTVTLRCDPISGHDNLYWYRRVMGKEIKFLLHFVKESKQDESGMPNNRFLAERTGGTYSTLKVQPAELEDSGVYFCASSQPPGGGLHQPQHFGDGTRLSIL.

The CDR3 DNA sequence: TGTGCCAGCAGCTTGCCCTCGGGACAGGAGCAAGAGACCCAGTACTTC. It encodes CASSLPSGQEQETQYF. The V gene is TRBV5-6, the J gene TRBJ2-5; 8 bases agree with TRBD1. Germline V CDR1 and CDR2: SGHDT, YYEEEE. Trimming took 1 base from V and 2 from J; bases not matched to a gene: 7. This CDR3 has 16 amino acids.

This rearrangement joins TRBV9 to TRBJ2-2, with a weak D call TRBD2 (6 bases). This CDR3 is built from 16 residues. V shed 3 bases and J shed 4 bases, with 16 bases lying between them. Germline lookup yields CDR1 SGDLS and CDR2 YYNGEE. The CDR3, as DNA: TGTGCCAGCAGCGCCTCGCCCTACGGGGGCACCGGGGAGCTGTTTTTT. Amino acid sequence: CASSASPYGGTGELFF.

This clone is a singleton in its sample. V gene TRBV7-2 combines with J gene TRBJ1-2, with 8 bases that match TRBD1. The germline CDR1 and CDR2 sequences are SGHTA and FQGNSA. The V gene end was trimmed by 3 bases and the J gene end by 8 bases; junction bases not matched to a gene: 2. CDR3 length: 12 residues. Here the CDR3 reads CASSFRQGGYTF. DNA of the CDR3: TGTGCCAGCAGCTTCCGACAGGGGGGCTACACCTTC.

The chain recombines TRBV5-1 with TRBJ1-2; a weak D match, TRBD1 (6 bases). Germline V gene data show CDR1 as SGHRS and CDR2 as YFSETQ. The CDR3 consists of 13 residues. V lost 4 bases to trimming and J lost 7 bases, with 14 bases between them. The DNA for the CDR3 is TGCGCCAGCAGCGACACAGGGTATTCTGGCTACACCTTC. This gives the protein CASSDTGYSGYTF.